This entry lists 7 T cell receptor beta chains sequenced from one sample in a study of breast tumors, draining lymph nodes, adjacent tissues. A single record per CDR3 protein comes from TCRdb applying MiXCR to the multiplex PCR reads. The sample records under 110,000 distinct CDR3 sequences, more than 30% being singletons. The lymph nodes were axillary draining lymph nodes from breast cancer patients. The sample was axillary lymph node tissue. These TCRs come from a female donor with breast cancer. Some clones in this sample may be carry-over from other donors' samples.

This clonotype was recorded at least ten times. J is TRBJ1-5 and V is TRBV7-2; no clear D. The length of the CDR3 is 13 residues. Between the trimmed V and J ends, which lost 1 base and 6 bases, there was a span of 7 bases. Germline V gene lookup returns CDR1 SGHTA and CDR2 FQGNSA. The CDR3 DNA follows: TGTGCCAGCAGCTTAGATAGCGGTCAGCCCCAGCATTTT. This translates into CASSLDSGQPQHF.

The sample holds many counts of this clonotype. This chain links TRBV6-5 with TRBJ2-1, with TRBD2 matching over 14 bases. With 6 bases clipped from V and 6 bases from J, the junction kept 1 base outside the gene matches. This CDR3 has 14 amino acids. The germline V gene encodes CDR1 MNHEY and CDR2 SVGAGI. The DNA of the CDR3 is TGTGCCAGCAGGGGACTAGCGGGAGTCAATGAGCAGTTCTTC. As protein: CASRGLAGVNEQFF.

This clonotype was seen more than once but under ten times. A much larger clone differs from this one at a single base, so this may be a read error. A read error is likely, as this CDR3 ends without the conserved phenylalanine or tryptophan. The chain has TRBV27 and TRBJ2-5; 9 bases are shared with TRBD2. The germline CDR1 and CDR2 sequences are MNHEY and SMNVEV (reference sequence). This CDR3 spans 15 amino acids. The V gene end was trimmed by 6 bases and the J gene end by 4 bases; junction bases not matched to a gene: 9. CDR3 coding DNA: TGTGCCAGCAGCGAGACTAGCGGCCTTCGAGAGACCCAGTACCTC. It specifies CASSETSGLRETQYL.

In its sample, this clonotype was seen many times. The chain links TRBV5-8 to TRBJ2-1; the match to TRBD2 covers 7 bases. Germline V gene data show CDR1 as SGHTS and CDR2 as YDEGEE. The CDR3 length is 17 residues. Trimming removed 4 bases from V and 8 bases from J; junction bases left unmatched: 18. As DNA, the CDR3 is TGTGCCAGCAGCAGGCTTTTGACGGGAGGACCTTCGGATGAGCAGTTCTTC. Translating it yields CASSRLLTGGPSDEQFF. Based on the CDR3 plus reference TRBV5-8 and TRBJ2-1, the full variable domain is EAGVTQSPTHLIKTRGQQATLRCSPISGHTSVYWYQQALGLGLQFLLWYDEGEERNRGNFPPRFSGRQFPNYSSELNVNALELEDSALYLCASSRLLTGGPSDEQFFGPGTRLTVL.

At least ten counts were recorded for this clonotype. This CDR3 reads CASSEGLAGVIYEQYF. In DNA form, the CDR3 reads TGCGCCAGCAGCGAGGGACTAGCGGGAGTGATCTACGAGCAGTACTTC. The V call is TRBV5-1, the J call TRBJ2-7, with 14 bases fitting TRBD2. Germline trimming cut 4 bases from V and 3 bases from J; bases unmatched to any gene: 6. This CDR3 is 16 amino acids long. Germline CDR1 is SGHRS and CDR2 is YFSETQ.

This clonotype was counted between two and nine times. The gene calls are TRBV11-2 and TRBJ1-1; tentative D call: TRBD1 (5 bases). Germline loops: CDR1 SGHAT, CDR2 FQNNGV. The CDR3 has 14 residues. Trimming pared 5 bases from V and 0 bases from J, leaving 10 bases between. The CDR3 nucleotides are TGTGCCAGCAGCGGTCCGGGACTGAACACTGAAGCTTTCTTT. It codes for CASSGPGLNTEAFF. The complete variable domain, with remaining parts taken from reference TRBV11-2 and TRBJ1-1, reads EAGVAQSPRYKIIEKRQSVAFWCNPISGHATLYWYQQILGQGPKLLIQFQNNGVVDDSQLPKDRFSAERLKGVDSTLKIQPAKLEDSAVYLCASSGPGLNTEAFFGQGTRLTVV.

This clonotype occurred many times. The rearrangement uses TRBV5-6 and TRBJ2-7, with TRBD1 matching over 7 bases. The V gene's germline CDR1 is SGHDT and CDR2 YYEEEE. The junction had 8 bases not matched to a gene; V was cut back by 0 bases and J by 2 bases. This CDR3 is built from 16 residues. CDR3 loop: CASSLDGTARPYEQYF. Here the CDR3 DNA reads TGTGCCAGCAGCTTGGACGGGACAGCCAGACCCTACGAGCAGTACTTC.